This entry describes one T cell receptor (beta chain). Which antigen it targets is not known. Base qualities are not provided; no much larger clone lies one nucleotide away. The sample comes from a study of CD8+ T cells in alopecia areata listed by TCRdb under 2018. About the investigation overall: Treated patients were enrolled in an open-label pilot trial of oral tofacitinib at 5 to 10 mg twice daily for moderate-to-severe alopecia areata. Patients stayed on tofacitinib for 6 to 18 months and then had 6 months of follow-up off drug so that delayed response and recurrence could be assessed. For the treated patients, the SALT score, which quantifies what percentage of scalp surface area is affected, served as the measure of disease severity. High-throughput TCRbeta sequencing was used to examine T cell clonal expansion in alopecia areata in both the C3H/HeJ mouse model and human patients. On the human side, TCRbeta sequencing was run on scalp tissue and on sorted CD4+ and CD8+ peripheral blood T cells from healthy controls and from alopecia areata patients with either patchy or totalis/universalis disease. Biopsies were taken from tofacitinib-treated patients at baseline and again at 4 and 24 weeks into treatment, and several of those patients also had a later scalp biopsy. Clonality in the scalp was compared among normal scalp (n=4), patchy alopecia areata scalp (n=8), and alopecia totalis/universalis scalp (n=8). The RNA source kit depended on sample type: the PAXgene miRNA kit for fixed scalp, the miRNeasy kit for PBMCs, and the RNeasy kit for mouse skin. Amplification of TCRbeta CDR3 regions was done by immunoSEQ multiplex PCR using 35 Vbeta forward primers and 13 Jbeta reverse primers.

The paper's findings and limits, for the study overall: Scalp TCR repertoire analysis is complicated because resident alphabeta T cells in normal human skin are also sequenced, whereas mouse skin is dominated by gammadelta T cells. Shared TCR sequences between patients were less evident than in mice, which may be partly attributable to HLA diversity in the patient population. Tofacitinib significantly lowered scalp clonality and the number of expanded CD8+ clones among the top 100 scalp clones. Many expanded lesional clones were found to persist in scalp and blood during tofacitinib treatment, and relapse after treatment cessation may be partly explained by this persistence. Because the treated cohort was small and had just a single nonresponder, larger studies are needed to establish links between baseline CD8+ expansion and response. Higher clonality and more expanded CD8+ clones were observed in lesional scalp than in normal scalp, particularly in alopecia totalis/universalis, a finding suggestive of antigenic drive.

The library was produced with the immunoSEQ multiplex PCR assay. RNA was extracted from all samples and reverse transcribed into cDNA, which served as template for TCR sequencing. SuperScript III was used to make first-strand cDNA, primed with a 2:1 mix of oligo-dT and random hexamers. A synthetic immune receptor repertoire was used to measure amplification bias, and any remaining bias was corrected computationally. The published analysis was carried out like this. Raw reads were preprocessed for error removal, and CDR3 was defined according to IMGT conventions as running from the conserved cysteine to phenylalanine. To get clonality, Shannon entropy was normalized by log2 of the number of productive unique TCRs and the result was subtracted from 1. CD4 or CD8 identity of scalp clones was inferred by cross-referencing scalp TCRbeta sequences with sorted blood CD4 and CD8 repertoires. TCRdb's version of the immuneACCESS table is confined to in-frame rearrangements and falls short of the full clone set. An unresolved V gene accounts for under half of the shortfall where checked; the remainder is of unknown origin. From that table come the V and J calls and clone size; the DNA was used to work out D and trimming. This sample comprises 140,000 to 150,000 clones, about 59% of them detected only once. Approximately 16% of the sample belongs to the ten largest clones.

In the paper's terms, the time point label means: 4 weeks on oral tofacitinib. The meaning of the sample's treatment or condition label: oral pan-JAK inhibitor, 5-10 mg twice daily. Lesional scalp punch biopsies and peripheral blood were obtained from alopecia areata patients. PBMCs were isolated by density centrifugation and stained for CD3, CD4 and CD8, and CD4+ and CD8+ T cells were sorted on a FACSAria. The CDR3 spans 14 residues, from the cysteine through the phenylalanine. Here the CDR3 DNA is all that survives: 42 bases in frame from base 1. CDR1 and CDR2 are read off the germline V gene as MGHRA and YSYEKL. Clipping removes 6 bases from V and 3 bases from J, with 7 as the unmatched junction base count.

Sequenced material: CD8+ T cells sorted from blood, taken at week 4, from a patient treated with tofacitinib. The receptor's source is a human donor with alopecia areata. The rearrangement joined TRBV4-1 to TRBJ1-2; a stretch of 7 junction bases matches TRBD1. The CDR3 protein is CASSSIGGDYGYTF. The nucleotide sequence reads as follows: TGCGCCAGCAGTTCTATAGGGGGCGACTATGGCTACACCTTC.